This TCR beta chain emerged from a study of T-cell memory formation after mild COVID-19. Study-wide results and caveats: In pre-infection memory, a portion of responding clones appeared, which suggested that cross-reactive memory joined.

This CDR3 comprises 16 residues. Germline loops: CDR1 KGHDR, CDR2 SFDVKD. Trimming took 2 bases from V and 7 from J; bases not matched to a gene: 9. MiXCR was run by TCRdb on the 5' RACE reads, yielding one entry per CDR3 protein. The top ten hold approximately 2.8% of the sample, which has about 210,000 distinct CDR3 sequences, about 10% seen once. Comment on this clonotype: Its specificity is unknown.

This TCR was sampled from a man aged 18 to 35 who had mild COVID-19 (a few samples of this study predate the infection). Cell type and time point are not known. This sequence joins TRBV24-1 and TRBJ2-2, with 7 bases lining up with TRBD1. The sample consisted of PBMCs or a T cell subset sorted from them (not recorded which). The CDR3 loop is CATSDSHRGQHGELFF. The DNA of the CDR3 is TGTGCCACCAGTGATTCCCACAGGGGTCAACACGGGGAGCTGTTTTTT.